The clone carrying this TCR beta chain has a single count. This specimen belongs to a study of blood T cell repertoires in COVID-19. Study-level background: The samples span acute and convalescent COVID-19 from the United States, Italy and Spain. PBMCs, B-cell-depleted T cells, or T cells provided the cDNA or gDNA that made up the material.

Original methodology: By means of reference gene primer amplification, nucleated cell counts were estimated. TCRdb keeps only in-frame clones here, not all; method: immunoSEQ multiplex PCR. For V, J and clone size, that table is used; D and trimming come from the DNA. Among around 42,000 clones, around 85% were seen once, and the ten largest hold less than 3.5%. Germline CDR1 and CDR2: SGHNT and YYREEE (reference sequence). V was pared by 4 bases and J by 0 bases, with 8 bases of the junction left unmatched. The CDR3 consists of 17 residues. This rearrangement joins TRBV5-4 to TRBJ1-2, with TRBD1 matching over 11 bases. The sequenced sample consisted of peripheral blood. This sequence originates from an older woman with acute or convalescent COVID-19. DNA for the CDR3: TGTGCCAGCAGCCCCGGACAGGGGGCAAGGTCTAACTATGGCTACACCTTC. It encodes CASSPGQGARSNYGYTF.